One sample yielded the 16 T cell receptor beta chains listed below, sequenced in a study of blood T cell repertoires in COVID-19. Profiling relied on immunoSEQ multiplex PCR, and the TCRdb table lists in-frame clones only, not all of them. The sample consists of about 170,000 clones, roughly 93% of them appearing once. Sequenced material: peripheral blood. These receptors were taken from a man in his late teens or twenties with COVID-19, enrolled during active disease.

A remark on this clone: One end of the junction does not line up with germline, which may come from a read error. The rearrangement uses TRBV2 and TRBJ2-7; 12 positions agree with TRBD2. CDR3 length equals 14 residues. Germline values: CDR1 SNHLY, CDR2 FYNNEI. DNA for the CDR3: TGTGCCAGCAGTGAAAGGACTAGCGGGATTTTTTTGCACTTC. This codes for CASSERTSGIFLHF.

The chain joins TRBV4-1 to TRBJ1-5, with 8 bases lining up with TRBD1. After removal of 1 base from V and 2 bases from J, the junction contained 4 bases not matched to a gene. Germline lookup yields CDR1 MGHRA and CDR2 YSYEKL. The CDR3 covers 16 residues. The CDR3 nucleotides read TGCGCCAGCAGCCAAGTTCCAGGGGGCGGCAATCAGCCCCAGCATTTT. This translates into CASSQVPGGGNQPQHF.

The rearrangement joins TRBV9 to TRBJ2-7, with 8 bases fitting TRBD1. The CDR3 covers 14 residues. Germline CDR1 SGDLS, CDR2 YYNGEE. Germline trimming cut 3 bases from V and 3 bases from J; bases unmatched to any gene: 5. Here the CDR3 reads CASSGPGTGYEQYF. In nucleotides, the CDR3 is TGTGCCAGCAGCGGCCCCGGGACAGGCTACGAGCAGTACTTC.

The genes are TRBV5-1 and TRBJ2-7, with D perhaps matching TRBD1 (6 bases). The CDR3 extends over 15 amino acids. Looked up from germline, CDR1 is SGHRS and CDR2 is YFSETQ. Trimming took 6 bases from V and 5 from J, leaving 21 bases between them. Written as DNA, the CDR3 is TGCGCCAGCACCCCATCGACAGGTAGAATCGACGAGCAGTACTTC. Encoded protein: CASTPSTGRIDEQYF. The variable domain in full, with the rest retrieved from reference TRBV5-1 and TRBJ2-7, is KAGVTQTPRYLIKTRGQQVTLSCSPISGHRSVSWYQQTPGQGLQFLFEYFSETQRNKGNFPGRFSGRQFSNSRSEMNVSTLELGDSALYLCASTPSTGRIDEQYFGPGTRLTVT.

The chain combines TRBV5-1 with TRBJ2-3; 8 bases fit TRBD2. The CDR3 runs 19 residues. The V gene end was trimmed by 6 bases and the J gene end by 0 bases; junction bases not matched to a gene: 18. Germline loops: CDR1 SGHRS, CDR2 YFSETQ. CDR3 coding DNA: TGCGCCAGCAAAGGATGGCGGGAGGCCCTTCAGACGAGCACAGATACGCAGTATTTT. Its protein is CASKGWREALQTSTDTQYF.

The chain joins TRBV30 to TRBJ2-7; the match to TRBD1 covers 8 bases. J lost 3 bases, V lost 1 base, and 5 bases had no gene match. CDR1 and CDR2 (germline): GTSNPN, SVGIG (reference sequence). This CDR3 region has 14 residues. CDR3 sequence (DNA): TGTGCCTGGAGTGCGTCGACAGGGGACTACGAGCAGTACTTC. Its translation is CAWSASTGDYEQYF.

Details on this clone: Distinct nucleotide sequences in the sample also encode this CDR3. The gene calls are TRBV5-6 and TRBJ1-3; D is unresolved. Per germline, CDR1 SGHDT and CDR2 YYEEEE. The germline V and J ends were trimmed by 4 bases and 1 base, with 9 bases remaining between them. The CDR3 length is 14 residues. Here the CDR3 DNA reads TGTGCCAGCAGCCTCGGTTCTTCTGGAAACACCATATATTTT. This codes for CASSLGSSGNTIYF.

This CDR3 is CASSPPSADTQYF. The CDR3 coding sequence is TGTGCCAGCTCACCACCATCAGCAGATACGCAGTATTTT. The chain joins TRBV18 to TRBJ2-3; unclear D gene. CDR1 is KGHSH and CDR2 is LQKENI in the germline V gene. The CDR3 runs 13 residues. Trimming stripped 0 bases from V and 4 bases from J, with 5 bases between.

The V gene is TRBV27, the J gene TRBJ1-4; D possibly corresponds to TRBD1 (6 bases). The V gene's germline CDR1 is MNHEY and CDR2 SMNVEV (reference sequence). The germline V and J ends were trimmed by 0 bases and 11 bases, with 16 bases remaining between them. The CDR3 totals 15 residues. As DNA, the CDR3 is TGTGCCAGCAGTTTATCGTGGGGGGGCGCAGAGAAACTGTTTTTT. It codes for CASSLSWGGAEKLFF.

The chain carries TRBV28 and TRBJ1-5; 9 bases match TRBD1. From germline, CDR1 is MDHEN and CDR2 SYDVKM. J lost 0 bases, V lost 5 bases, and 5 bases had no gene match. CDR3 length: 16 amino acids. DNA for the CDR3: TGTGCCAGCAGTCAGGGGACAGGGCCTAGCAATCAGCCCCAGCATTTT. Translation: CASSQGTGPSNQPQHF.

The V and J genes are TRBV12-2 and TRBJ2-3; no DNA check was done on the table's D call, TRBD2. TRBV12-2 counts as a pseudogene. This CDR3 is built from 17 residues. CDR3 DNA sequence: TGTGCAAGTCGGACTAGCGGGAGGAAATCCCAGGCAGATACGCAGTATTTT. Translated, it gives CASRTSGRKSQADTQYF.

This clone is a singleton in its sample. V and J are TRBV7-9 and TRBJ2-7; 10 nucleotides match TRBD1. The CDR3 runs to 16 residues. Per the germline V gene, CDR1 is SEHNR and CDR2 is FQNEAQ (reference sequence). Trimming cost V 4 bases and J 2 bases; bases outside gene matches: 8. The CDR3: CASSSLTGGLPYEQYF. The CDR3 nucleotides are TGTGCCAGCAGCTCACTGACAGGGGGCCTCCCCTACGAGCAGTACTTC.

This clone was seen a single time. This chain links TRBV7-9 with TRBJ1-1; no reliable D call. V shed 2 bases and J shed 1 base, with 5 bases lying between them. The CDR3 is 13 amino acids. The germline V gene encodes CDR1 SEHNR and CDR2 FQNEAQ (reference sequence). The CDR3 region is CASSLSRNTEAFF. CDR3 in DNA: TGTGCCAGCAGCTTATCCCGGAACACTGAAGCTTTCTTT.

This clone appeared a single time. This sequence joins TRBV3-1 (or the pseudogene TRBV3-2) and TRBJ2-3; 11 bases agree with TRBD2. The length of the CDR3 is 19 residues. The V gene end was trimmed by 3 bases and the J gene end by 0 bases; junction bases not matched to a gene: 11. In germline, CDR1 is LGHDT, CDR2 YNNKEL (reference sequence). The CDR3 sequence: CASSQEPGTSGTSTDTQYF. The CDR3 DNA sequence: TGTGCCAGCAGCCAGGAACCCGGGACTAGCGGAACTAGCACAGATACGCAGTATTTT.

This chain connects TRBV28 to TRBJ2-5; D might be TRBD2 (6 bases). Trimming pared 4 bases from V and 5 bases from J, leaving 14 bases between. The CDR3 totals 14 residues. CDR1 and CDR2 (germline): MDHEN, SYDVKM. CDR3 bases: TGTGCCAGCAGTTCCCTGGGAGGCGATGAGACCCAGTACTTC. The encoded protein is CASSSLGGDETQYF.

J is TRBJ2-7 and V is TRBV9; weak D call: TRBD1 (5 bases). There are 16 residues in the CDR3. The germline V and J ends were trimmed by 0 bases and 7 bases, with 20 bases remaining between them. Per the germline V gene, CDR1 is SGDLS and CDR2 is YYNGEE. The CDR3 loop reads CASSVEGVGDLDEQYF. DNA for the CDR3: TGTGCCAGCAGCGTAGAAGGGGTGGGCGATTTGGATGAGCAGTACTTC.